Sequencing of this T cell receptor beta chain was carried out in a study of T cell repertoires in ileal Crohn's disease. Study-level points and caveats: High-frequency clones were more common in sorted CD8 than CD4 cells.

Remarks on this clone: Its antigen is unknown.

Each sample's TCRB immunosequencing used around 0.5 micrograms of biopsy DNA. Here immunoSEQ multiplex PCR was the method, and the copy in TCRdb shows in-frame clones only, minus some. The table has thousands of clones, over 70% seen once; the top ten hold 36%. As to time point: neoterminal ileum biopsy at postoperative endoscopy, about 6 months after surgery. Included were adult ileal or ileocolonic Crohn's patients indicated for ileocolonic resection. V dropped 4 bases and J dropped 8 bases, with 9 bases sitting between them. Germline lookup yields CDR1 SQVTM and CDR2 ANQGSEA. The CDR3 covers 11 residues.

The sequence was obtained from an adult with Crohn's disease. Sequences were obtained from ileal tissue. The chain carries TRBV29-1 and TRBJ2-1, with D possibly TRBD2 on 5 matching bases. The CDR3 sequence: CSVGLGDEQFF. Here the CDR3 DNA reads TGCAGCGTTGGTCTCGGGGATGAGCAGTTCTTC.